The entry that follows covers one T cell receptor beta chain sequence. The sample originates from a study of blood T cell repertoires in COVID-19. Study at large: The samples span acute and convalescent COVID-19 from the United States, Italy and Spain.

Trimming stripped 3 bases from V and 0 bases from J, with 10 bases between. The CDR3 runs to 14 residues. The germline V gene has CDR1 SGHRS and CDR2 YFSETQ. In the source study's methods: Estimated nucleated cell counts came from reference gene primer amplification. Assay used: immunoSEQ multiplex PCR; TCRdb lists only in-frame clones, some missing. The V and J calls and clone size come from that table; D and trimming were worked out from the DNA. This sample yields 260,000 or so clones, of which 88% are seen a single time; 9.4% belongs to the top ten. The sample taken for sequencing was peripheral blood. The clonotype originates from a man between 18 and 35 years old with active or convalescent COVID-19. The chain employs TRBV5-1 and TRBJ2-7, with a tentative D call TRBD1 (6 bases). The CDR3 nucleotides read TGCGCCAGCAGCTCTACAGGGAGCTCCTACGAGCAGTACTTC. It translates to CASSSTGSSYEQYF.